These 30 T cell receptor beta chains originate from one sample sequenced in a study of cytotoxic CD8 clonotypes in ibrutinib-treated CLL. Sequencing was performed with immunoSEQ multiplex PCR; in TCRdb, only in-frame clones are kept and a portion is missing. The sample shows about 30,000 clones, approximately 60% of them seen only once. This specimen consisted of PBMCs, obtained before ibrutinib treatment. The receptors were gathered from a human donor with chronic lymphocytic leukemia.

V usage is TRBV7-9 and J usage is TRBJ2-1; TRBD2 is a possible D gene (6 bases). This CDR3 has 14 amino acids. The V gene's germline CDR1 is SEHNR and CDR2 FQNEAQ (reference sequence). V was shortened by 4 bases and J by 6 bases, with 13 bases between the two germline ends. CDR3 amino acids: CASSSPLGGNEQFF. The CDR3 DNA follows: TGTGCCAGCAGCTCACCCTTGGGGGGCAATGAGCAGTTCTTC.

The chain carries TRBV30 and TRBJ2-5, with D maybe TRBD2 (6 bases). This CDR3 is built from 14 residues. Germline V CDR1 and CDR2: GTSNPN, SVGIG (reference sequence). V lost 0 bases and J 2 bases, leaving 10 bases between the germline ends. The CDR3 protein is CAWSVIAEQETQYF. The CDR3 nucleotides are TGTGCCTGGAGTGTAATAGCGGAGCAAGAGACCCAGTACTTC.

The V gene is TRBV5-1, the J gene TRBJ2-1; a possible D gene is TRBD2 (6 bases). The CDR3 has 19 residues. Trimming stripped 2 bases from V and 6 bases from J, with 27 bases between. CDR1 and CDR2 (germline): SGHRS, YFSETQ. DNA of the CDR3: TGCGCCAGCAGCTTTAGTTTTTCAGCGGGTAGCCCGGAGGGCAATGAGCAGTTCTTC. It translates to CASSFSFSAGSPEGNEQFF.

This chain links TRBV18 with TRBJ1-4; 8 nucleotides line up with TRBD1. The CDR3 has 16 amino acids. Germline V gene sequence: CDR1 KGHSH, CDR2 LQKENI. J lost 8 bases, V lost 2 bases, and 10 bases had no gene match. The CDR3 nucleotides are TGTGCCAGCTCACCAAACGTGGCAGGGGGCAGAGAAAAACTGTTTTTT. Translation: CASSPNVAGGREKLFF.

The chain is built from TRBV7-3 and TRBJ1-1; D not certain. Trimming removed 5 bases at V and 1 base at J, with 8 bases between. Germline V gives CDR1 SGHTA, CDR2 FQGTGA. CDR3 length: 13 amino acids. CDR3 DNA sequence: TGTGCCAGCAGCCAGGACTGGAACACTGAAGCTTTCTTT. Protein: CASSQDWNTEAFF.

Only a few counts were recorded for this clone. The J gene is TRBJ2-5, the V gene TRBV1; the D call TRBD2 from the table was never checked on the DNA. TRBV1 is assigned pseudogene status. CDR3 size: 17 residues. This CDR3 is CTSSQGLAGVRKETQYF. CDR3 coding DNA: TGCACCAGCAGCCAAGGACTAGCGGGAGTCCGCAAGGAGACCCAGTACTTC.

This clone was counted between two and nine times. This chain uses TRBV27 with TRBJ2-5; D might be TRBD1 or TRBD2, each matching 5 bases. V was trimmed by 5 bases and J by 2 bases, leaving 9 bases between them. CDR3 length: 13 amino acids. CDR1 and CDR2 (germline): MNHEY, SMNVEV (reference sequence). The CDR3, as DNA: TGTGCCAGCAGTATGTGGGGGCAAGAGACCCAGTACTTC. Translating gives CASSMWGQETQYF.

This sequence joins TRBV28 and TRBJ2-7; a weak D match, TRBD2 (6 bases). Germline CDR1 MDHEN, CDR2 SYDVKM. The CDR3 is 14 amino acids. The germline V and J ends were trimmed by 4 bases and 2 bases, with 12 bases remaining between them. As DNA, the CDR3 is TGTGCCAGCAGTTCATGGCGGGGAGCCTACGAGCAGTACTTC. Its protein product is CASSSWRGAYEQYF.

J is TRBJ1-5 and V is TRBV11-2; 12 positions match TRBD1. Losses at the gene ends were 5 bases for V and 7 bases for J; bases not matched to a gene: 6. The CDR3 sequence is 15 residues long. CDR1 is SGHAT and CDR2 is FQNNGV in the germline V gene. CDR3 protein: CASSPGTGGSQPQHF. The CDR3 coding sequence is TGTGCCAGCAGCCCCGGGACAGGGGGCTCGCAGCCCCAGCATTTT.

The chain recombines TRBV4-1 with TRBJ1-6; 12 nucleotides align to TRBD1. The V gene end was trimmed by 4 bases and the J gene end by 10 bases; junction bases not matched to a gene: 11. CDR1 is MGHRA and CDR2 is YSYEKL in the germline V gene. The CDR3 length is 17 residues. The CDR3 region has the DNA TGCGCCAGCAGCCCCCACACCCCGGGACAGGGGGCCTCACCCCTCCACTTT. As protein: CASSPHTPGQGASPLHF.

This clone has only a few counts. Compared with germline, one end of the junction differs, possibly owing to a read error. Other DNA sequences within the sample encode an identical CDR3. The V gene is TRBV7-7, the J gene TRBJ1-1, with D uncertain. The CDR3 covers 13 residues. Germline CDR1 reads SSHAT; CDR2 reads FNYEAQ (reference sequence). The CDR3 loop is CASSLDENTEAFF. The CDR3 nucleotides are TGTGCTAGCAGCCTGGACGAGAACACTGAAGCTTTCTTT. Supplemented by reference TRBV7-7 and TRBJ1-1, the full variable domain reads GAGVSQSPRYKVTKRGQDVTLRCDPISSHATLYWYQQALGQGPEFLTYFNYEAQPDKSGLPSDRFSAERPEGSISTLTIQRTEQRDSAMYRCASSLDENTEAFFGQGTRLTVV.

This sequence joins TRBV5-1 and TRBJ2-5; D not certain. Per the germline V gene, CDR1 is SGHRS and CDR2 is YFSETQ. This CDR3 comprises 15 residues. The ends were cut back, 0 bases at V and 0 bases at J, with 9 bases in the middle. The CDR3 nucleotides read TGCGCCAGCAGCTTGGGCCCGGTGGACCAAGAGACCCAGTACTTC. Translated: CASSLGPVDQETQYF.

This chain joins TRBV19 and TRBJ2-1, with D possibly matching TRBD1 (6 bases). The CDR3 covers 18 residues. The V and J ends lost 1 base and 6 bases respectively, with 22 bases between them. Germline CDR1 LNHDA, CDR2 SQIVND (reference sequence). The CDR3 loop reads CASSIVYPGVLFRNEQFF. CDR3 DNA: TGTGCCAGTAGTATAGTTTACCCAGGGGTTTTATTTCGCAATGAGCAGTTCTTC.

This clone was found a few times. The genes are TRBV7-9 and TRBJ1-1; TRBD1 matches 10 bases. Germline V lookup: CDR1 SEHNR, CDR2 FQNEAQ (reference sequence). Trimming took 5 bases from V and 5 from J; bases not matched to a gene: 5. The CDR3 has 14 residues. The CDR3 sequence is CASSRQGARTEAFF. The CDR3 DNA sequence: TGTGCCAGCAGCCGACAGGGGGCGAGGACTGAAGCTTTCTTT.

This sequence joins TRBV9 and TRBJ2-5, with 8 bases fitting TRBD2. In germline, CDR1 is SGDLS, CDR2 YYNGEE. With V trimmed by 4 bases and J by 5 bases, 10 bases remained unmatched. The CDR3 is made up of 15 amino acids. CDR3 coding DNA: TGTGCCAGCAGCCCCGGACTAGCCATGGGGGAGACCCAGTACTTC. It encodes CASSPGLAMGETQYF.

In this sample, this clone turned up a few times. The J gene is TRBJ1-1, the V gene TRBV6-4; 7 nucleotides align to TRBD1. CDR3 length equals 13 residues. With V trimmed by 4 bases and J by 3 bases, 2 bases remained unmatched. Germline CDR1 is MRHNA and CDR2 is SNTAGT. CDR3 nucleotides: TGTGCCAGCAGTGCAGGGGGGTACACTGAAGCTTTCTTT. This translates into CASSAGGYTEAFF.

Only one count was recorded for this clone. The J gene is TRBJ2-5, the V gene TRBV19; possible D gene TRBD2, 6 bases. Germline assignment: CDR1 LNHDA and CDR2 SQIVND (reference sequence). V dropped 8 bases and J dropped 5 bases, with 12 bases sitting between them. The CDR3 is made up of 12 amino acids. CDR3 sequence: CASRQSGETQYF. In nucleotides, the CDR3 is TGTGCCAGTCGACAGAGCGGGGAGACCCAGTACTTC.

The chain couples TRBV6-1 to TRBJ1-2; 7 nucleotides line up with TRBD1. Germline V gene data show CDR1 as MNHNS and CDR2 as SASEGT. The CDR3 runs 15 residues. Trimming cost V 8 bases and J 4 bases; bases outside gene matches: 13. CDR3 sequence reads: CASSPPGRGAYGYTF. CDR3 nucleotide sequence: TGTGCCAGCTCGCCCCCGGGCAGGGGGGCCTATGGCTACACCTTC.

V usage is TRBV28 and J usage is TRBJ2-3; 9 bases match TRBD2. Trimming cost V 8 bases and J 4 bases; bases outside gene matches: 10. CDR3 size: 15 residues. Germline lookup yields CDR1 MDHEN and CDR2 SYDVKM. Here the CDR3 DNA reads TGTGCCAGCTGGCGTGCGGGAGGGAGTGCAGATACGCAGTATTTT. This gives the protein CASWRAGGSADTQYF.

A few counts support this clone. The V call is TRBV9, the J call TRBJ2-3; D unresolved. Per germline, CDR1 SGDLS and CDR2 YYNGEE. CDR3 length equals 14 residues. Trimming removed 0 bases from V and 5 bases from J, with 10 bases in between. The CDR3: CASSVEGSRDTQYF. DNA of the CDR3: TGTGCCAGCAGCGTAGAGGGTAGCCGAGATACGCAGTATTTT.

This clone has more than one count but fewer than ten. This chain links TRBV27 with TRBJ1-1; no firm D call. Germline CDR1 and CDR2: MNHEY and SMNVEV (reference sequence). The V end lost 9 bases, the J end lost 1 base, and 12 bases lay between the germline ends. This CDR3 has 13 amino acids. CDR3 sequence reads: CASRRAGNTEAFF. The DNA for the CDR3 is TGTGCCAGTCGACGGGCCGGGAACACTGAAGCTTTCTTT.

The V and J genes are TRBV11-3 and TRBJ1-2; D unclear. From germline, CDR1 is SGHNT and CDR2 YENEEA. V lost 4 bases to trimming and J lost 8 bases, with 14 bases between them. The CDR3 spans 13 residues. CDR3 sequence reads: CASSYSAGRGYTF. The CDR3 nucleotides read TGTGCCAGCAGCTATTCGGCCGGGCGCGGCTACACCTTC. Full variable domain (remainder filled in from reference TRBV11-3 and TRBJ1-2): EAGVVQSPRYKIIEKKQPVAFWCNPISGHNTLYWYLQNLGQGPELLIRYENEEAVDDSQLPKDRFSAERLKGVDSTLKIQPAELGDSAVYLCASSYSAGRGYTFGSGTRLTVV.

The rearrangement links TRBV5-4 to TRBJ2-5; 8 bases align to TRBD1. Germline trimming cut 0 bases from V and 1 base from J; bases unmatched to any gene: 8. CDR1 SGHNT and CDR2 YYREEE come from the germline V gene (reference sequence). This CDR3 is built from 17 residues. CDR3 nucleotides: TGTGCCAGCAGCTTGGCGGCCGGGACAGGCGGCCAAGAGACCCAGTACTTC. This sequence encodes CASSLAAGTGGQETQYF.

On this clone: The sample carries other DNA sequences with the same CDR3. The genes are TRBV6-1 and TRBJ2-3, with 11 positions matching TRBD2. Losses at the gene ends were 2 bases for V and 4 bases for J; bases not matched to a gene: 2. The CDR3 is 15 residues long. Germline CDR1 is MNHNS and CDR2 is SASEGT. Here the CDR3 DNA reads TGTGCCAGCAGTGAACTAGCGGGGGGCCCAGATACGCAGTATTTT. This translates into CASSELAGGPDTQYF.

The rearrangement joins TRBV29-1 to TRBJ2-3, with D uncertain. This CDR3 contains 12 residues. The germline V and J ends were trimmed by 6 bases and 0 bases, with 7 bases remaining between them. Germline V lookup: CDR1 SQVTM, CDR2 ANQGSEA. CDR3 in DNA: TGCAGCGTAAGATCTAGCACAGATACGCAGTATTTT. Amino acid sequence: CSVRSSTDTQYF.

The V and J genes are TRBV5-1 and TRBJ1-2; no firm D call. Germline values: CDR1 SGHRS, CDR2 YFSETQ. V was pared by 2 bases and J by 4 bases, with 12 bases between. CDR3 size: 14 residues. CDR3 sequence (DNA): TGCGCCAGCAGCTTCAACGGTTACGGCTATGGCTACACCTTC. It is translated as CASSFNGYGYGYTF.

The chain couples TRBV9 to TRBJ1-4, with D perhaps TRBD1 (5 bases). Germline V CDR1 and CDR2: SGDLS, YYNGEE. Trimming removed 0 bases from V and 5 bases from J, with 11 bases in between. CDR3 length equals 15 residues. The CDR3, as DNA: TGTGCCAGCAGCGTAGCCGGGGGGGACAATGAAAAACTGTTTTTT. It yields the protein CASSVAGGDNEKLFF. Based on the CDR3 plus reference TRBV9 and TRBJ1-4, the full variable domain is DSGVTQTPKHLITATGQRVTLRCSPRSGDLSVYWYQQSLDQGLQFLIQYYNGEERAKGNILERFSAQQFPDLHSELNLSSLELGDSALYFCASSVAGGDNEKLFFGSGTQLSVL.

The chain uses TRBV27 and TRBJ1-4, with D possibly matching TRBD1 (5 bases). Germline CDR1 and CDR2: MNHEY and SMNVEV (reference sequence). The CDR3 length is 19 residues. V was shortened by 2 bases and J by 7 bases, with 26 bases between the two germline ends. The CDR3 DNA is TGTGCCAGCAGTTTAAGGTGGGGCCTGGGGACCGCCCATAGTGAAAAACTGTTTTTT. Its translation: CASSLRWGLGTAHSEKLFF.

This chain uses TRBV11-2 with TRBJ2-3; 10 nucleotides agree with TRBD2. Germline-derived CDR1 and CDR2 are SGHAT and FQNNGV. V trimming: 5 bases; J trimming: 3 bases; junction bases outside the gene matches: 5. The CDR3 contains 15 residues. The CDR3 nucleotides read TGTGCCAGCAGCCATCCGGGACTAGCGACAGATACGCAGTATTTT. It encodes CASSHPGLATDTQYF.

This sequence joins TRBV14 and TRBJ2-1; a weak D match, TRBD2 (6 bases). Germline V gene data show CDR1 as SGHDN and CDR2 as FVKESK. The CDR3 length is 14 residues. Between the trimmed V and J ends, which lost 4 bases and 5 bases, there was a span of 12 bases. The CDR3: CASSPAGTHNEQFF. The CDR3, as DNA: TGTGCCAGCAGCCCTGCCGGGACTCACAATGAGCAGTTCTTC.